This TCR beta chain was captured by sequencing in a study of cytomegalovirus exposure and HLA in healthy donors (dated by TCRdb to the late 2010s). Some background on the complete study: In an earlier analysis of under 750 of the donors, about 270 Gb of sequence data and some 100 million unique TCR beta sequences from roughly 190 million T cells were reported. In addition to the first cohort of approximately 650 subjects, a separate validation cohort of around 110 different subjects was used. Four to six DR-DQ haplotypes were handled as single units for association and clustering, since linkage in the cohort was strong. Typing coverage varied by locus: roughly 620-640 donors for A, B, C, DRB1 and DQB1; under 550 for DQA1; about 600 for DPA1; around 450 for DPB1. Rather than drawing on any new phenotypic data, the later analysis identified candidate immune exposures from TCR beta sequences and the way those sequences occurred across donors. The study combined high-throughput TCR immunosequencing, statistical association of individual TCRs with disease status, and machine learning to predict cytomegalovirus infection status. Every repertoire in the discovery cohort had been generated on one and the same sequencing platform. Alongside the repertoire data, information on donor age, sex, ethnicity and CMV serostatus was compiled. Among the roughly 400 genotyped donors, around 81% belonged to the genetic ancestry cluster associated with self-reported Caucasian donors. A later genetic analysis used genome-wide SNP genotypes for about three fifths of the 666 donors, treating that subset as a discovery cohort. A later analysis re-examined previously published TCR beta repertoires from 610 or so donors and added high-resolution HLA genotyping to investigate patterns of TCR occurrence. Roughly 300 gigabases of sequencing data and about 92 million unique TCR sequences made up an early release that covered approximately 650 HLA-typed donors. The study used immunosequencing to profile the T cell repertoires of more than 650 subjects and linked those repertoires to cytomegalovirus serostatus. The study aimed to test whether signatures of past pathogen exposure could be identified by cataloging public T cell receptors. In an earlier analysis of roughly 600 of the donors, high-throughput TCR beta sequencing was used to judge whether each TCR beta V gene segment behaved as functional or pseudogenic. Across 300 to 500 genotyped donors of the cohort, an average of approximately 240,000 unique TCR beta nucleotide sequences per donor were sequenced, and roughly 17% of those sequences were non-productive. Both class I and class II loci were covered by HLA typing, at four-digit resolution. The paper as a whole reports these results and caveats: A later analysis found that TCR association rates varied across HLA loci, with DRB1 alleles showing the most associated TCRs and HLA-C alleles the fewest. A later analysis found that most CMV-associated TCR beta chains appeared HLA-restricted, with HLA associations seemingly driven largely by CMV exposure. A few of the identified cytomegalovirus-associated TCR beta chains were confirmed in vitro to be specific for cytomegalovirus antigens. The classifier was reported to diagnose cytomegalovirus status with high specificity and sensitivity in both the original and validation cohorts. Only TCR beta chains were sequenced in this cohort, and the absence of alpha or paired-chain data limited detectable features. The only immune exposure information available for the cohort was CMV serostatus. The authors suggested that the approach could potentially be generalized to other disease states and immunological phenotypes. A cluster of highly shared sequence variants was judged likely to represent a technical artifact of the sequencing pipeline. Across donors, most TCR sequences were observed very rarely, whereas some public TCRs were present in many individuals. Because HLA typing was missing for some donors at each locus, association tests included only the typed subset. A later analysis reported that several top co-occurrence clusters appeared linked to parvovirus B19, influenza, CMV and Epstein-Barr virus. The study gave a list of more than 150 TCR beta chains associated with cytomegalovirus. A further reported finding was that TCR beta sequences accurately predicted the HLA-A and HLA-B alleles for most subjects in the first cohort. Compared with the roughly 710-donor mean, donors in an Asian-associated ancestry cluster had fewer N-insertions in productive TCRs, according to a later genetic analysis. Linkage disequilibrium might explain the correlated functional status among segregating V segments, but an unknown experimental factor could not be excluded. Broadly in line with IMGT annotations, most TCR beta V segments showed up in productive rearrangements about 87% or about 30% of the time in an earlier analysis of around 600 of the donors. About 15 rarely observed V segments, including chromosome 9 orphons, were excluded from the earlier analysis of several hundred of the donors because counts were too low. In a later analysis, about 17,000 TCR beta sequences were associated with specific HLA alleles at a false discovery rate of 0.05. Strong co-occurrence of HLA alleles, especially DR and DQ, made assigning TCR associations to individual alleles difficult. A later genetic analysis associated a missense DCLRE1C variant with V-gene and J-gene trimming of TCR beta chains, and an independent cohort replicated the association. In a later analysis, HLA-associated TCR beta chains showed more clonal expansion and lower generation probabilities than non-associated chains that were equally common. Some IMGT-functional V segments, including TRBV6-2 and TRBV6-3, could not be distinguished by the 87-base-pair reads and were therefore excluded. Roughly uniform sequencing depth across donors was assumed in presence/absence analyses, although this assumption may not hold.

Details on this clone: The target of this receptor is not known. Per-base quality was not reported, and no clone a single base away is much larger than it.

CDR1 LNHDA and CDR2 SQIVND are derived from the germline V gene (reference sequence). Including cysteine and phenylalanine, the CDR3 has 18 amino acids. Kept here is only the CDR3 DNA, which spans 54 bases and is read in frame from base 1. V is reduced by 0 bases and J by 0 bases, leaving a spacing of 15 bases between them. Receptor amplification or capture employed the immunoSEQ multiplex PCR assay. A mixture of 60 forward primers for TCR Vbeta segments and 13 reverse primers for TCR Jbeta segments was used in the multiplex PCR. The CDR3 region of rearranged TCR beta genes was amplified from genomic DNA by a multiplex PCR assay. Amplified TCR beta libraries were sequenced as 87-base-pair reads on the Illumina HiSeq System. Concerning the study's data processing: A later analysis counted approximately 74 million unique TCR beta chains across the 670 or so repertoires, and roughly 10 million of these chains were shared by at least two donors. Raw reads were error-corrected and collapsed into unique sequences with a nearest-neighbor algorithm that merged closely related sequences to remove PCR and sequencing errors. CDR3 sequences were aligned to IMGT reference sequences to assign V, D and J gene segments. For a sequence to be retained, a match of at least six nucleotides to both a V gene segment and a J gene segment was required. Rearrangements were called productive when the CDR3 lacked stop codons and stayed in frame with V and J; all others were non-productive. CDR3 was defined by IMGT convention, running from the second conserved V-encoded cysteine to the conserved J-encoded phenylalanine. The earlier analysis of about 590 of the donors excluded sequences that lacked an unambiguous match to a single V gene segment. In an earlier analysis of 450 to 700 of the donors, V segments were called functional above 56.7% productive rearrangements and were called segregating when the between-donor standard deviation exceeded 5%. To diagnose cytomegalovirus status from the catalog of TCR beta chain sequences, a statistical classification framework was built. V and J gene assignment, in a later analysis, came from comparing TCR nucleotide sequences with IMGT/GENE-DB human TR gene sequences. The TCRdist pipeline was used in a later analysis to assign CDR3 sequences and most-parsimonious VDJ recombination scenarios. In a later analysis, each TCR beta chain was defined by its CDR3 amino acid sequence together with its V-gene family, and reads lacking a unique V-gene family were excluded. In a later analysis, some 600 highly shared, low-generation-probability nucleotide sequences were removed to address suspected cross-contamination and a sequencing artifact. For each public chain, a later analysis derived a clonal expansion index from normalized ranks of inferred template counts within each repertoire. A later analysis computed generation probabilities with a VDJ recombination model fitted to out-of-frame rearrangements, and checked the results against IGoR. A later analysis scored TCR-TCR, TCR-HLA and TCR-CMV co-occurrence with hypergeometric tests, applying a repertoire-size bias correction to TCR pairs. A later analysis estimated false discovery rates by permuting HLA or CMV assignments 20 times. In a later analysis, co-occurring TCRs were grouped with DBSCAN, and TCRdist sequence similarity was added when clustering was performed within HLA-allele-positive subsets. For co-occurrence clustering, repertoires with fewer than 30,000 or more than 120,000 public chains were excluded, along with about five repertoires with anomalous nucleotide sharing. The clones in this table, taken by TCRdb from immuneACCESS, are in-frame only. Not every clone is retained; where verified, under half of the shortfall comes from an unresolved V gene, and the cause of the rest is unknown. That table furnishes V, J and clone size, whereas the DNA furnished D and trimming. The table for this sample lists around 130,000 clones; 74% of them were counted only once. The ten most abundant clones make up around 6.6% of the sample.

The cohort comprised more than 550 healthy bone marrow donors. At the time of sampling, every cohort member was nominally healthy, though immune exposures that went unrecorded were likely present. The donor was CMV seropositive and belonged to the group of 250 to 300 seropositive cohort members. A peripheral blood sample was collected from each donor, and TCR beta sequencing was performed on peripheral blood mononuclear cells. Genomic DNA was extracted from the blood cell samples with the Qiagen DNeasy Blood Extraction Kit. Material: PBMCs. The chain employs TRBV19 and TRBJ2-4; the D gene is perhaps TRBD2, on 5 matching bases. This sequence was found in a middle-aged man in good health and CMV-seropositive. CDR3 region: CASSIDSGGSLAKNIQYF. In nucleotides, the sequence is TGTGCCAGTAGTATAGACAGTGGAGGCTCACTAGCCAAAAACATTCAGTACTTC.